Listed here are 15 T cell receptor beta chains from one sample, sequenced in a study of blood T cells in healthy people across ages. With a J-beta primer mix and a sample-barcoded 5' primer, a second PCR ran about 7 to 12 cycles. MiXCR, run by TCRdb on the 5' RACE reads, gives a single entry per CDR3 protein. The table shows 1.5 million to 1.9 million distinct CDR3 sequences, with 40% to 45% occurring only once. The sequencing input was blood. The receptors here all came from a woman under 30 in good health.

This chain uses TRBV12-3 or TRBV12-4 with TRBJ1-2; unclear D gene. CDR3 length equals 17 residues. V gave up 6 bases and J gave up 0 bases, with 20 bases separating them. DNA of the CDR3: TGTGCCAGCAGCCCCGTGGGAGTTAGGTCTTCTAACTATGGCTACACCTTC. Translating gives CASSPVGVRSSNYGYTF.

The chain recombines TRBV19 with TRBJ1-1; D call uncertain. The CDR3 has 15 residues. Germline CDR1 is LNHDA and CDR2 is SQIVND (reference sequence). The V end was cut by 3 bases, the J end by 5 bases, with 16 bases between. The CDR3 DNA reads TGTGCCAGTAGTATCGCCGATGTTGAGGGTACTGAAGCTTTCTTT. Encoded protein: CASSIADVEGTEAFF.

This chain links TRBV6-6 with TRBJ2-5; TRBD2 aligns across 8 bases. The J call may be wrong; the DNA end is better matched by TRBJ2-7. This CDR3 spans 13 amino acids. Germline-derived CDR1 and CDR2 are MNHNY and SVGAGI (reference sequence). CDR3 in DNA: TGTGCCGGGCGGAGCGGGAGATGGGACGAGCAGTACTTC. Protein: CAGRSGRWDEQYF.

The table lists this clonotype with a few counts. This sequence joins TRBV7-2 and TRBJ1-5; D remains unclear. Trimming stripped 8 bases from V and 4 bases from J, with 9 bases between. The CDR3 totals 12 residues. CDR1 and CDR2 from the germline V gene are SGHTA and FQGNSA. CDR3 DNA sequence: TGTGCCAGCGGCGAGCGGAATCAGCCCCAGCATTTT. Translated, it gives CASGERNQPQHF.

The chain recombines TRBV4-2 with TRBJ2-1, with 13 nucleotides matching TRBD2. V lost 2 bases and J lost 7; bases outside the gene matches: 8. The CDR3 length is 17 residues. CDR1 LGHNA and CDR2 YNFKEQ come from the germline V gene. CDR3 DNA: TGTGCCAGCAGCCAAAAGGAGACTAGCGGGAGGAGGAATGAGCAGTTCTTC. It translates to CASSQKETSGRRNEQFF.

This clonotype has only a few counts. The chain has TRBV7-2 and TRBJ2-1, with D tentatively TRBD1 (5 bases). CDR1 is SGHTA and CDR2 is FQGNSA in the germline V gene. V shed 6 bases and J shed 4 bases, with 13 bases lying between them. The CDR3 extends over 14 amino acids. CDR3 sequence (DNA): TGTGCCAGCAGTCCAGACAGCCTTTACAATGAGCAGTTCTTC. Translating it yields CASSPDSLYNEQFF.

The chain is built from TRBV29-1 and TRBJ2-5; 13 nucleotides align to TRBD2. The germline CDR1 and CDR2 sequences are SQVTM and ANQGSEA. The CDR3 covers 14 residues. Unmatched junction bases numbered 6, after V lost 6 bases and J lost 5 bases. This CDR3 is CSVMGLAGIETQYF. CDR3 nucleotides: TGCAGCGTGATGGGACTAGCGGGAATTGAGACCCAGTACTTC.

This clonotype was counted between two and nine times. This rearrangement joins TRBV5-1 to TRBJ2-3; 8 bases are shared with TRBD1. The ends lost 0 bases at V and 8 bases at J; junction bases unmatched: 11. The germline V gene encodes CDR1 SGHRS and CDR2 YFSETQ. This CDR3 is 16 amino acids long. CDR3 nucleotide sequence: TGCGCCAGCAGCTTGGGTTCCGGCACAGGGGGTTTTACGCAGTATTTT. Translation gives CASSLGSGTGGFTQYF.

V is TRBV15 and J is TRBJ2-5; 13 nucleotides match TRBD2. The V segment lost 4 bases and the J segment 1 base; nucleotides outside the gene matches: 9. The CDR3 is 18 residues long. Germline CDR1 is LNHNV and CDR2 is YYDKDF (reference sequence). CDR3: CATSKGLAGAGPQETQYF. CDR3 coding DNA: TGTGCCACCAGCAAAGGACTAGCGGGGGCCGGGCCCCAAGAGACCCAGTACTTC.

The gene calls are TRBV20-1 and TRBJ2-7; 15 bases agree with TRBD2. Germline trimming cut 5 bases from V and 5 bases from J; bases unmatched to any gene: 13. CDR3 length: 17 residues. Germline CDR1 DFQATT, CDR2 SNEGSKA (reference sequence). CDR3 sequence: CSARGGLAGGGLNEQYF. Written as DNA, the CDR3 is TGCAGTGCTCGGGGGGGACTAGCGGGAGGTGGGTTGAACGAGCAGTACTTC.

This clonotype was observed a handful of times. J is TRBJ2-5 and V is TRBV20-1, with 9 nucleotides matching TRBD2. The CDR3 is made up of 14 amino acids. V shed 3 bases and J 4 bases; nucleotides not matched to a gene: 6. Per the germline V gene, CDR1 is DFQATT and CDR2 is SNEGSKA (reference sequence). The CDR3 is CSASVPSGVETQYF. Written as DNA, the CDR3 is TGCAGTGCTAGCGTCCCTAGCGGGGTAGAGACCCAGTACTTC.

This sequence joins TRBV18 and TRBJ2-1; TRBD2 aligns across 8 bases. Germline CDR1 KGHSH, CDR2 LQKENI. The CDR3 sequence is 14 residues long. With V trimmed by 2 bases and J by 8 bases, 5 bases remained unmatched. The CDR3 region is CASSPTGGSDEQFF. The DNA of the CDR3 is TGTGCCAGCTCACCAACGGGAGGGTCCGATGAGCAGTTCTTC. Full variable domain (rest looked up from reference TRBV18 and TRBJ2-1): NAGVMQNPRHLVRRRGQEARLRCSPMKGHSHVYWYRQLPEEGLKFMVYLQKENIIDESGMPKERFSAEFPKEGPSILRIQQVVRGDSAAYFCASSPTGGSDEQFFGPGTRLTVL.

This clonotype appeared a few times. The chain uses TRBV7-2 and TRBJ2-3; 8 bases fit TRBD2. The J segment lost 1 base and the V segment lost 8 bases, leaving 2 bases of the junction unmatched. CDR3 length equals 13 residues. CDR1 and CDR2 from the germline V gene are SGHTA and FQGNSA. CDR3 region: CASRGGRTDTQYF. The CDR3 DNA sequence: TGTGCCAGCCGGGGGGGACGCACAGATACGCAGTATTTT.

The chain combines TRBV4-2 with TRBJ2-3; 9 nucleotides match TRBD2. Trimming cost V 0 bases and J 6 bases; bases outside gene matches: 10. Per germline, CDR1 LGHNA and CDR2 YNFKEQ. This CDR3 has 17 amino acids. In DNA form, the CDR3 reads TGTGCCAGCAGCCAAGAGGAAGTAGCGGGAGAACAGGATACGCAGTATTTT. It specifies CASSQEEVAGEQDTQYF.

This chain links TRBV7-2 with TRBJ2-3, with D hard to call. The CDR3 covers 14 residues. V was cut by 2 bases and J by 2 bases, with 8 bases left in between. Germline assignment: CDR1 SGHTA and CDR2 FQGNSA. CDR3 sequence reads: CASSLSSNTDTQYF. CDR3 nucleotide sequence: TGTGCCAGCAGCTTAAGCTCAAACACAGATACGCAGTATTTT.